The 4 T cell receptor beta chains given below trace back to one sample, sequenced in a study of beta chain features in type 1 diabetes. Study-level findings and limits: In every one of the four CD4+ subsets, TCRB CDR3s were moderately but significantly shorter in Type 1 diabetes patients.

Reverse transcription of all isolated RNA meant that expressed TCRB transcripts were sequenced. Measured with immunoSEQ multiplex PCR; TCRdb has only the in-frame clones, and not every one. The sample lists around 250,000 clones, 13% to 15% occurring once. No antigen is known for these receptors. Specimen: naive CD4+ T cells from blood. These receptors all stem from a man aged 30 to 45 with type 1 diabetes.

This chain links TRBV11-2 with TRBJ2-7, with 8 positions matching TRBD2. The germline CDR1 and CDR2 sequences are SGHAT and FQNNGV. J lost 5 bases, V lost 5 bases, and 8 bases had no gene match. The CDR3 runs 14 residues. The chain's CDR3 is CASSPSDSGNEQYF. In nucleotides, the CDR3 is TGTGCCAGCAGCCCCTCGGATAGCGGGAACGAGCAGTACTTC.

This clone was detected a few times. This rearrangement joins TRBV19 to TRBJ2-5; D is perhaps TRBD2 (5 bases). The V end was cut by 3 bases, the J end by 5 bases, with 7 bases between. Germline CDR1 is LNHDA and CDR2 is SQIVND (reference sequence). The CDR3 consists of 12 residues. The CDR3 loop is CASSIPGETQYF. For the CDR3, the DNA is TGTGCCAGTAGTATTCCGGGGGAGACCCAGTACTTC.

This clone occurred a few times. This chain links TRBV5-1 with TRBJ2-3; TRBD1 matches 8 bases. Looked up from germline, CDR1 is SGHRS and CDR2 is YFSETQ. The CDR3 runs 14 residues. Trimming took 3 bases from V and 6 from J; bases not matched to a gene: 6. CDR3 nucleotides: TGCGCCAGCAGCTGGACAGGGAAGGTGGATACGCAGTATTTT. Encoded protein: CASSWTGKVDTQYF.

This clone was detected a few times. The chain employs TRBV18 and TRBJ2-1, with 12 bases fitting TRBD2. Trimming removed 3 bases from V and 8 bases from J; junction bases left unmatched: 5. Germline V gene sequence: CDR1 KGHSH, CDR2 LQKENI. The CDR3 extends over 15 amino acids. CDR3 in amino acids: CASSPGTSGLDEQFF. The CDR3 DNA follows: TGTGCCAGCTCACCGGGGACTAGCGGGTTGGATGAGCAGTTCTTC.